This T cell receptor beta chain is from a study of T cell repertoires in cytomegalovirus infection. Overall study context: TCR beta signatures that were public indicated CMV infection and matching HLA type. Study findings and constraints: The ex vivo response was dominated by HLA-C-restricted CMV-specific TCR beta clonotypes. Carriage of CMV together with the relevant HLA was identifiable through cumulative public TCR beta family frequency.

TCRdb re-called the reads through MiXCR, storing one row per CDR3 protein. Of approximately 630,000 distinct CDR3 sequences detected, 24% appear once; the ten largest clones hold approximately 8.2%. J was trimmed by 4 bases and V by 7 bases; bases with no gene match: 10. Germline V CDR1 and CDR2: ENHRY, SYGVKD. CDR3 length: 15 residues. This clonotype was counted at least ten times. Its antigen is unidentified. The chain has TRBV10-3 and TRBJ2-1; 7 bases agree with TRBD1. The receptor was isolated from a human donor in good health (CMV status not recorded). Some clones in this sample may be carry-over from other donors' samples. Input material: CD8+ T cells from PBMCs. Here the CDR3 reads CAINPTTGPYNEQFF. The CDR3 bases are TGTGCCATCAACCCCACGACAGGGCCTTACAATGAGCAGTTCTTC.